The 30 T cell receptor beta chains presented below share a single source sample, sequenced in a study of blood T cell repertoires in COVID-19 (dated by TCRdb to between 2020 and 2021). The library relied on the immunoSEQ multiplex PCR assay. Sourced from immuneACCESS, this table was stored by TCRdb with only in-frame sequences that have V and J called. A share of the clones is absent; for the studies checked, an unresolved V gene accounts for under half, and the remainder has no known explanation. The sample has fewer than 350,000 clones on record, 75% to 90% of them singletons. The top ten hold about 9.9% of the sample. Sequenced sample: PBMCs or T cells enriched from blood (not recorded which). The receptors derive from a woman between 40 and 55 years old who had recovered from COVID-19.

The chain links TRBV19 to TRBJ1-2; D may be TRBD1 (5 bases). There are 16 residues in the CDR3. Germline V lookup: CDR1 LNHDA, CDR2 SQIVND (reference sequence). Trimming pared 2 bases from V and 1 base from J, leaving 14 bases between. This chain's CDR3 is CASSILQAQRNYGYTF. The CDR3 DNA reads as TGTGCCAGTAGTATACTACAGGCCCAACGTAACTATGGCTACACCTTC.

The V call is TRBV9, the J call TRBJ2-5, with D unresolved. V was trimmed by 3 bases and J by 4 bases, leaving 10 bases between them. Germline V gene sequence: CDR1 SGDLS, CDR2 YYNGEE. The CDR3 totals 13 residues. The DNA of the CDR3 is TGTGCCAGCAGCGGCGGCGACCGAGAGACCCAGTACTTC. Protein product: CASSGGDRETQYF.

The V gene is TRBV11-2, the J gene TRBJ2-5; D remains unclear. V was trimmed by 1 base and J by 0 bases, leaving 12 bases between them. Germline-derived CDR1 and CDR2 are SGHAT and FQNNGV. The CDR3 runs to 16 residues. The CDR3 nucleotides are TGTGCCAGCAGCTTAGGAGCCTCTGGAGACCAAGAGACCCAGTACTTC. Residues: CASSLGASGDQETQYF.

The V gene is TRBV7-9, the J gene TRBJ2-7; the D gene is possibly TRBD1 (5 bases). This CDR3 has 16 residues. Looked up from germline, CDR1 is SEHNR and CDR2 is FQNEAQ (reference sequence). Trimming removed 5 bases at V and 5 bases at J, with 22 bases between. CDR3 sequence (DNA): TGTGCCAGCAGCCGAGACGGCCCAGGGCCTAGGGACGAGCAGTACTTC. This gives the protein CASSRDGPGPRDEQYF.

This clone has only one observation. The chain recombines TRBV28 with TRBJ1-1; 7 bases fit TRBD1. The CDR3 has 14 residues. Unmatched junction bases numbered 4, after V lost 5 bases and J lost 1 base. Germline V lookup: CDR1 MDHEN, CDR2 SYDVKM. CDR3 in amino acids: CASSPGTENTEAFF. DNA for the CDR3: TGTGCCAGCAGTCCCGGGACAGAGAACACTGAAGCTTTCTTT.

This clone was counted once. This rearrangement joins TRBV5-1 to TRBJ2-2; the D gene is possibly TRBD1 (6 bases). V shed 4 bases and J shed 1 base, with 17 bases lying between them. CDR1 SGHRS and CDR2 YFSETQ come from the germline V gene. This CDR3 has 17 residues. CDR3 in DNA: TGCGCCAGCAGCAGGGGACACACGGACTTGAACACCGGGGAGCTGTTTTTT. It yields the protein CASSRGHTDLNTGELFF.

The CDR3 here is CASSLGGLNGQGEGYTF. In DNA, the CDR3 is TGTGCCAGCAGCTTGGGCGGTTTAAACGGACAGGGAGAAGGCTACACCTTC. The genes are TRBV5-4 and TRBJ1-2; TRBD1 agrees at 8 bases. V lost 0 bases, J lost 8 bases, and 15 bases stayed unmatched. Germline loops: CDR1 SGHNT, CDR2 YYREEE (reference sequence). The CDR3 spans 17 residues.

Written as DNA, the CDR3 is TGCAGCGCCGTCTTAGCGGGAGACAACAAGGGGGAGCAGTACTTC. Residues: CSAVLAGDNKGEQYF. This chain links TRBV29-1 with TRBJ2-7; 9 bases fit TRBD2. In germline, CDR1 is SQVTM, CDR2 ANQGSEA. CDR3 length: 15 amino acids. The V and J ends lost 7 bases and 7 bases, in that order; junction bases with no gene match: 17.

This clone has just one count. J is TRBJ2-7 and V is TRBV5-6, with 7 bases that match TRBD1. Trimming at V came to 3 bases and at J to 9 bases, leaving 12 bases not matched to a gene. The CDR3 runs to 14 residues. Germline V gene data show CDR1 as SGHDT and CDR2 as YYEEEE. The CDR3 loop reads CASSWGQTGLRQYF. CDR3 DNA: TGTGCCAGCAGCTGGGGACAGACAGGGTTAAGGCAGTACTTC.

The V and J genes are TRBV11-3 and TRBJ2-1; 8 nucleotides match TRBD2. V lost 5 bases, J lost 0 bases, and 6 bases stayed unmatched. The CDR3 consists of 16 residues. Germline V gene lookup returns CDR1 SGHNT and CDR2 YENEEA. In nucleotides, the CDR3 is TGTGCCAGCAGCCCCCCGGGGGGGCCCTCCTACAATGAGCAGTTCTTC. Translation: CASSPPGGPSYNEQFF. The variable domain in full, with the rest retrieved from reference TRBV11-3 and TRBJ2-1, is EAGVVQSPRYKIIEKKQPVAFWCNPISGHNTLYWYLQNLGQGPELLIRYENEEAVDDSQLPKDRFSAERLKGVDSTLKIQPAELGDSAVYLCASSPPGGPSYNEQFFGPGTRLTVL.

The rearrangement uses TRBV7-8 and TRBJ2-1; 7 positions match TRBD1. Germline V gene lookup returns CDR1 SGHVS and CDR2 FQNEAQ. The length of the CDR3 is 15 residues. The J segment lost 5 bases and the V segment lost 6 bases, leaving 10 bases of the junction unmatched. CDR3: CASRPYRGWDNEQFF. CDR3 coding DNA: TGTGCCAGCAGACCCTACAGGGGTTGGGACAATGAGCAGTTCTTC.

The V call is TRBV9, the J call TRBJ2-3; 8 positions match TRBD2. V lost 1 base and J lost 1; bases outside the gene matches: 8. Germline loops: CDR1 SGDLS, CDR2 YYNGEE. CDR3 length equals 17 residues. The CDR3 nucleotides are TGTGCCAGCAGCGTAAAAGGAGCGGGAGTCGGCACAGATACGCAGTATTTT. Translation gives CASSVKGAGVGTDTQYF.

The chain has TRBV24-1 and TRBJ2-1; 7 bases agree with TRBD2. The CDR3 runs 14 residues. The germline V gene has CDR1 KGHDR and CDR2 SFDVKD. J gave up 8 bases and V 2 bases, and 5 bases lay outside the gene matches. The CDR3 spells CATSDSGGGDEQFF. Here the CDR3 DNA reads TGTGCCACCAGTGATTCGGGGGGTGGGGATGAGCAGTTCTTC.

The chain combines TRBV28 with TRBJ2-5; D is perhaps TRBD2 (7 bases). Trimming removed 2 bases at V and 12 bases at J, with 16 bases between. The CDR3 extends over 13 amino acids. Germline assignment: CDR1 MDHEN and CDR2 SYDVKM. The CDR3 DNA sequence: TGTGCCAGCAGTTTAGCGGGGGCCCCGACTAAGTACTTC. Protein product: CASSLAGAPTKYF. The whole variable domain, remainder taken from reference TRBV28 and TRBJ2-5, is DVKVTQSSRYLVKRTGEKVFLECVQDMDHENMFWYRQDPGLGLRLIYFSYDVKMKEKGDIPEGYSVSREKKERFSLILESASTNQTSMYLCASSLAGAPTKYFGPGTRLLVL.

The rearrangement links TRBV18 to TRBJ1-2; TRBD1 matches 8 bases. CDR1 is KGHSH, CDR2 LQKENI, per germline. With 9 bases clipped from V and 4 bases from J, the junction kept 13 bases outside the gene matches. The CDR3 is made up of 15 amino acids. As DNA, the CDR3 is TGTGCCAGTTCCGACCGGACAGGGTTGAGCTATGGCTACACCTTC. This gives the protein CASSDRTGLSYGYTF.

This chain links TRBV5-8 with TRBJ2-5; TRBD2 aligns across 7 bases. Trimming at V came to 4 bases and at J to 0 bases, leaving 3 bases not matched to a gene. In germline, CDR1 is SGHTS, CDR2 YDEGEE. This CDR3 has 14 amino acids. CDR3 region: CASSPGRNQETQYF. Here the CDR3 DNA reads TGTGCCAGCAGCCCCGGGAGGAACCAAGAGACCCAGTACTTC.

This chain links TRBV13 with TRBJ2-7; no clear D. Trimming left V 0 bases short and J 2 bases short, with 11 bases between. The CDR3 consists of 15 residues. CDR1 and CDR2 from the germline V gene are PRHDT and FYEKMQ (reference sequence). This chain's CDR3 is CASSLGSAGAYEQYF. The CDR3 bases are TGTGCCAGCAGCTTAGGTTCGGCAGGCGCCTACGAGCAGTACTTC.

The chain has TRBV11-2 and TRBJ2-2; 7 bases align to TRBD1. Looked up from germline, CDR1 is SGHAT and CDR2 is FQNNGV. This CDR3 spans 15 amino acids. V was clipped by 5 bases and J by 3 bases; unmatched bases: 6. CDR3 sequence (DNA): TGTGCCAGCAGCCCCCGGGACAGAGACACCGGGGAGCTGTTTTTT. It encodes CASSPRDRDTGELFF. The whole variable domain, remainder taken from reference TRBV11-2 and TRBJ2-2, is EAGVAQSPRYKIIEKRQSVAFWCNPISGHATLYWYQQILGQGPKLLIQFQNNGVVDDSQLPKDRFSAERLKGVDSTLKIQPAKLEDSAVYLCASSPRDRDTGELFFGEGSRLTVL.

The sample holds one count of this clone. This chain connects TRBV13 to TRBJ2-7; no reliable D call. Germline CDR1 reads PRHDT; CDR2 reads FYEKMQ (reference sequence). V lost 5 bases to trimming and J lost 3 bases, with 5 bases between them. This CDR3 spans 11 amino acids. CDR3 nucleotides: TGTGCCAGCAGCCTCCTCTACGAGCAGTACTTC. This gives the protein CASSLLYEQYF. Using reference TRBV13 and TRBJ2-7 for the parts outside the CDR3, the full variable domain is AAGVIQSPRHLIKEKRETATLKCYPIPRHDTVYWYQQGPGQDPQFLISFYEKMQSDKGSIPDRFSAQQFSDYHSELNMSSLELGDSALYFCASSLLYEQYFGPGTRLTVT.

This clone appeared a single time. This chain links TRBV10-3 with TRBJ2-7; a possible D gene is TRBD1 (6 bases). V lost 3 bases and J lost 3, with 12 bases in between. Germline CDR1 reads ENHRY; CDR2 reads SYGVKD. The CDR3 spans 14 residues. The CDR3 nucleotides read TGTGCCATCAGTGATCAGGGGCCCAACTACGAGCAGTACTTC. This translates into CAISDQGPNYEQYF.

The V and J genes are TRBV2 and TRBJ1-6, with 9 bases identical to TRBD1. CDR3 length: 14 amino acids. CDR1 is SNHLY and CDR2 is FYNNEI in the germline V gene. The V segment lost 5 bases and the J segment 7 bases; nucleotides outside the gene matches: 3. The CDR3 DNA reads as TGTGCCAGCAGTTGGACAGGGGTGAATTCACCCCTCCACTTT. This encodes CASSWTGVNSPLHF.

The gene calls are TRBV18 and TRBJ2-5; 7 nucleotides match TRBD1. The trim removed 5 bases at V and 0 bases at J, leaving 3 bases unmatched. The CDR3 contains 14 residues. Looked up from germline, CDR1 is KGHSH and CDR2 is LQKENI. Here the CDR3 reads CASSTQGNQETQYF. The CDR3 nucleotides are TGTGCCAGCTCAACACAGGGGAACCAAGAGACCCAGTACTTC.

This clone appeared a single time. The rearrangement uses TRBV11-3 and TRBJ2-7; no definite D call. The length of the CDR3 is 14 residues. With 5 bases removed from V and 1 base from J, the gap between germline ends came to 12 bases. Germline assignment: CDR1 SGHNT and CDR2 YENEEA. CDR3 coding DNA: TGTGCCAGCAGCCCCCCTCCCAGTTCCTACGAGCAGTACTTC. Amino acids: CASSPPPSSYEQYF.

The chain links TRBV11-3 to TRBJ1-3; possible D gene TRBD1, 5 bases. The germline gives CDR1 SGHNT, CDR2 YENEEA. V lost 5 bases to trimming and J lost 0 bases, with 14 bases between them. The CDR3 contains 16 residues. CDR3 sequence reads: CASSPGGTLSGNTIYF. CDR3 nucleotide sequence: TGTGCCAGCAGCCCAGGAGGGACCCTCTCTGGAAACACCATATATTTT.

The chain uses TRBV3-1 (or the pseudogene TRBV3-2) and TRBJ1-5, with no clear D. Germline CDR1 reads LGHDT; CDR2 reads YNNKEL (reference sequence). CDR3 length equals 14 residues. V gave up 3 bases and J gave up 3 bases, with 9 bases separating them. Written as DNA, the CDR3 is TGTGCCAGCAGCCATCGGGGTTTCAATCAGCCCCAGCATTTT. Its translation: CASSHRGFNQPQHF.

This chain links TRBV28 with TRBJ1-6; D is unresolved. Germline CDR1 MDHEN, CDR2 SYDVKM. This CDR3 contains 16 residues. Trimming pared 4 bases from V and 4 bases from J, leaving 14 bases between. CDR3 coding DNA: TGTGCCAGCAGTTCTGTCGGGAGGGTGTATAATTCACCCCTCCACTTT. It encodes CASSSVGRVYNSPLHF.

The chain is built from TRBV7-8 and TRBJ1-6, with D perhaps matching TRBD1 (6 bases). V shed 1 base and J shed 6 bases, with 13 bases lying between them. Germline loops: CDR1 SGHVS, CDR2 FQNEAQ. The CDR3 is made up of 16 amino acids. CDR3 loop: CASSLEYRVGNSPLHF. The CDR3 DNA reads TGTGCCAGCAGCTTAGAGTACAGGGTCGGTAATTCACCCCTCCACTTT. Full variable domain (rest looked up from reference TRBV7-8 and TRBJ1-6): GAGVSQSPRYKVAKRGQDVALRCDPISGHVSLFWYQQALGQGPEFLTYFQNEAQLDKSGLPSDRFFAERPEGSVSTLKIQRTQQEDSAVYLCASSLEYRVGNSPLHFGNGTRLTVT.

In the case of this clone: The likely explanation is a read error, given a far larger clone one base away. Here the CDR3 reads CASSGGGVEGDTQYF. CDR3 coding DNA: TGTGCCAGCAGCGGTGGGGGGGTTGAGGGAGATACGCAGTATTTT. V usage is TRBV9 and J usage is TRBJ2-3; 7 bases are shared with TRBD2. The germline CDR1 and CDR2 sequences are SGDLS and YYNGEE. The CDR3 consists of 15 residues. Trimming at V came to 3 bases and at J to 5 bases, leaving 9 bases not matched to a gene.

This chain uses TRBV5-1 with TRBJ2-7; weak D call: TRBD2 (5 bases). Looked up from germline, CDR1 is SGHRS and CDR2 is YFSETQ. The CDR3 sequence is 13 residues long. V lost 6 bases to trimming and J lost 6 bases, with 16 bases between them. CDR3 in DNA: TGCGCCAGCAAATTGAATAGCGAGGGCGAGCAGTACTTC. It yields the protein CASKLNSEGEQYF.

The count of this clone is one. The J gene is TRBJ2-5, the V gene TRBV20-1; D is uncertain. The CDR3 contains 11 residues. V was trimmed by 2 bases and J by 5 bases, leaving 6 bases between them. In germline, CDR1 is DFQATT, CDR2 SNEGSKA (reference sequence). The CDR3 region has the DNA TGCAGTGCTAGACCCCTTGAGACCCAGTACTTC. Translating gives CSARPLETQYF.